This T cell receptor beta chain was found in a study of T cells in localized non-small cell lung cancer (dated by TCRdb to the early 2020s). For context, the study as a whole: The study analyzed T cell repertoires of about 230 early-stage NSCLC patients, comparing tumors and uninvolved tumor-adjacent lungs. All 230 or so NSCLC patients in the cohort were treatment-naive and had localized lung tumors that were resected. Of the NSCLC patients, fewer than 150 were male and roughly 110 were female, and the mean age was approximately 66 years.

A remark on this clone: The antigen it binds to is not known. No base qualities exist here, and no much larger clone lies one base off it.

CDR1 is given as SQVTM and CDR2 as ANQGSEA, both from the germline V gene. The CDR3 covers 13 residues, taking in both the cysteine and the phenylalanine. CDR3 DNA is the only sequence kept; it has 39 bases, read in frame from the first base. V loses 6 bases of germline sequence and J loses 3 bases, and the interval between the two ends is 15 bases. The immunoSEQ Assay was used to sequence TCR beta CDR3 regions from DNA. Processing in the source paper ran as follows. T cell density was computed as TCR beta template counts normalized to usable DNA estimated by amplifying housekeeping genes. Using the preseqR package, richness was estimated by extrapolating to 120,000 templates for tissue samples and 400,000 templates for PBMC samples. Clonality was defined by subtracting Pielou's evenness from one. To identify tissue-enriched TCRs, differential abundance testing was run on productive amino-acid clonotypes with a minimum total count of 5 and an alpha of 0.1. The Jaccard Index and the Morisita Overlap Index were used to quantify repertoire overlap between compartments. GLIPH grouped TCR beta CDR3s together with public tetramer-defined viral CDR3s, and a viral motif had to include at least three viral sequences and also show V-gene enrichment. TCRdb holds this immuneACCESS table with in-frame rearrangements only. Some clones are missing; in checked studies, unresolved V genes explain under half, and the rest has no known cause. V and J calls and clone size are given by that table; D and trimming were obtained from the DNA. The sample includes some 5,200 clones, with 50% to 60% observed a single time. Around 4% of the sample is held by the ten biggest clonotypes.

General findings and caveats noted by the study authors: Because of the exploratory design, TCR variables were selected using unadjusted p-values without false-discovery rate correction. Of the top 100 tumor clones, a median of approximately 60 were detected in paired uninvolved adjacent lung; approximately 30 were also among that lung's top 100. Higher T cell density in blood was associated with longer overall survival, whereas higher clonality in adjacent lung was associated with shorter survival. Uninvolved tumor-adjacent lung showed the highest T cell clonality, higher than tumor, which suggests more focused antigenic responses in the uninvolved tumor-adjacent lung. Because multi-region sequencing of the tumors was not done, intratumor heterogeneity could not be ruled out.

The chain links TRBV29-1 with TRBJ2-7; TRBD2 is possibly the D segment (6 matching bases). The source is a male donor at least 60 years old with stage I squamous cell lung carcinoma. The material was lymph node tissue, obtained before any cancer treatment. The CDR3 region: CSVCPGSNYEQYF. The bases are TGCAGCGTATGCCCCGGGAGCAACTACGAGCAGTACTTC.